A single sample gave rise to the 30 T cell receptor beta chains below, sequenced in a study of T cells expressing NK-cell markers. TCRdb re-called the 5' RACE reads; one entry per CDR3 protein, DNA not given. This sample contains about 260,000 distinct CDR3 sequences. Sequenced material: blood T cells: a sorted CD56 or NKG2C T cell subset, CD4+ or CD8+ T cells, or bulk PBMC T cells (not recorded which). The receptors stem from a woman aged 18-70 years in good health.

The J gene is TRBJ2-5, the V gene TRBV12-3 or TRBV12-4; TCRdb gives TRBD2 as the D gene, but with no DNA this cannot be confirmed. The CDR3 covers 16 residues. CDR3 loop: CASSPTSGRLWETQYF.

The chain uses TRBV20-1 and TRBJ2-2; the TCRdb D gene call, TRBD2, has no DNA to confirm it. This CDR3 has 14 residues. Germline CDR1 DFQATT, CDR2 SNEGSKA (reference sequence). CDR3 amino acids: CSARRPSGPGELFF.

V is TRBV7-3 and J is TRBJ2-1; absent DNA, TCRdb's TRBD2 call cannot be checked. The CDR3 totals 18 residues. The V gene's germline CDR1 is SGHTA and CDR2 FQGTGA. The CDR3 region is CASSLLSGTSGIYNEQFF.

The gene calls are TRBV6-2 or TRBV6-3 and TRBJ2-1; the D call of TRBD2 rests on TCRdb alone, since no DNA is present to check it. The CDR3 is 15 amino acids. CDR1 is MNHEY, CDR2 SVGEGT, per germline. The CDR3: CASSLASLSYNEQFF.

This chain joins TRBV12-3 or TRBV12-4 and TRBJ2-2; checking the TCRdb D call of TRBD1 is not possible without DNA. CDR3 length equals 12 residues. CDR3 sequence: CASNRGFRELFF.

The chain employs TRBV11-2 and TRBJ2-1; lacking DNA, the TRBD1 call made by TCRdb goes unchecked. The CDR3 sequence is 15 residues long. From germline, CDR1 is SGHAT and CDR2 FQNNGV. The CDR3 is CASSFYRGPVDEQFF. Full variable domain (outside the CDR3, taken from reference TRBV11-2 and TRBJ2-1): EAGVAQSPRYKIIEKRQSVAFWCNPISGHATLYWYQQILGQGPKLLIQFQNNGVVDDSQLPKDRFSAERLKGVDSTLKIQPAKLEDSAVYLCASSFYRGPVDEQFFGPGTRLTVL.

The chain combines TRBV5-1 with TRBJ2-5; TCRdb returns TRBD1, unconfirmable since there is no DNA. Germline V gene lookup returns CDR1 SGHRS and CDR2 YFSETQ. CDR3 length: 13 residues. CDR3: CASGPGPGETQYF.

The chain links TRBV12-3 or TRBV12-4 to TRBJ2-2; the D gene TCRdb calls, TRBD1, cannot be checked with no DNA. The CDR3 extends over 17 amino acids. The CDR3 here is CASTIVVLGGRTGELFF.

The chain recombines TRBV7-9 with TRBJ1-2; the TCRdb D gene call, TRBD1, has no DNA to confirm it. Germline V CDR1 and CDR2: SEHNR, FQNEAQ (reference sequence). The CDR3 is made up of 17 amino acids. CDR3: CASSLKGGPKGNYGYTF.

The CDR3 sequence is CASNQAGEAFF. J is TRBJ1-1 and V is TRBV6-6; TCRdb selects TRBD1, and the lack of DNA leaves this call unchecked. The CDR3 runs 11 residues. CDR1 and CDR2 from the germline V gene are MNHNY and SVGAGI (reference sequence).

CDR3 sequence reads: CASSSAGGPTDTQYF. The V and J genes are TRBV5-1 and TRBJ2-3; TCRdb's D gene call, TRBD2, goes unchecked for lack of DNA. The CDR3 is made up of 15 amino acids. Germline values: CDR1 SGHRS, CDR2 YFSETQ.

The rearrangement uses TRBV6-1 and TRBJ1-1. Germline CDR1 reads MNHNS; CDR2 reads SASEGT. The CDR3 length is 14 residues. The CDR3 reads CASREGRRNTEAFF.

This chain links TRBV7-2 with TRBJ2-1. This CDR3 has 12 amino acids. The germline gives CDR1 SGHTA, CDR2 FQGNSA. This CDR3 reads CASSLLGFEQFF.

This chain joins TRBV3-1 and TRBJ1-5. The CDR3 length is 15 residues. CDR1 LGHDT and CDR2 YNNKEL come from the germline V gene (reference sequence). CDR3 protein: CASSQARDSNQPQHF.

The rearrangement uses TRBV20-1 and TRBJ1-1; TCRdb's D call, TRBD1, is unchecked because there is no DNA. This CDR3 region has 16 residues. Germline V gene lookup returns CDR1 DFQATT and CDR2 SNEGSKA (reference sequence). CDR3 loop: CSARRRTGAGDTEAFF.

CDR3 sequence: CASSPPAGGTDTQYF. V usage is TRBV7-2 and J usage is TRBJ2-3; there is no DNA to check the TCRdb D call of TRBD1. The CDR3 consists of 15 residues. Germline values: CDR1 SGHTA, CDR2 FQGNSA.

V is TRBV12-3 or TRBV12-4 and J is TRBJ2-1. The CDR3 covers 16 residues. CDR3 region: CASNTDGGRANNEQFF.

The chain uses TRBV19 and TRBJ1-5; the TCRdb call, TRBD1, lacks DNA for checking. Germline CDR1 is LNHDA and CDR2 is SQIVND (reference sequence). The CDR3 length is 15 residues. CDR3 sequence reads: CASTSPGKNNQPQHF.

The J gene is TRBJ2-2, the V gene TRBV10-1; the TCRdb call, TRBD1, lacks DNA for checking. This CDR3 spans 13 amino acids. CDR1 and CDR2 from the germline V gene are WNHNN and SYGVQD (reference sequence). CDR3 residues: CASSELGAGELFF.

The chain uses TRBV20-1 and TRBJ2-3; TCRdb gives TRBD1 as the D gene, but with no DNA this cannot be confirmed. Germline V gene data show CDR1 as DFQATT and CDR2 as SNEGSKA (reference sequence). There are 13 residues in the CDR3. The CDR3 reads CSARWDKRDTQYF.

The genes are TRBV9 and TRBJ1-6. Germline V gene data show CDR1 as SGDLS and CDR2 as YYNGEE. This CDR3 spans 14 amino acids. The CDR3 is CASSSRTAGSPLHF.

The gene calls are TRBV12-3 or TRBV12-4 and TRBJ2-3; the TCRdb D gene call, TRBD2, has no DNA to confirm it. The CDR3 contains 16 residues. CDR3 residues: CASSTGLAGIVDTQYF.

This chain connects TRBV20-1 to TRBJ2-3; without DNA, the TCRdb call of TRBD1 cannot be checked. CDR3 length equals 16 residues. Germline V gives CDR1 DFQATT, CDR2 SNEGSKA (reference sequence). This chain's CDR3 is CSAPFPGTGWADTQYF.

The V gene is TRBV11-2, the J gene TRBJ2-2. Germline V lookup: CDR1 SGHAT, CDR2 FQNNGV. This CDR3 has 15 residues. CDR3: CASSPDGSNTGELFF.

This chain uses TRBV12-3 or TRBV12-4 with TRBJ2-1. CDR3 size: 12 residues. CDR3 loop: CASSWANNEQFF.

The chain joins TRBV6-4 to TRBJ2-7; lacking DNA, the TRBD1 call made by TCRdb goes unchecked. CDR1 is MRHNA and CDR2 is SNTAGT in the germline V gene. This CDR3 comprises 13 residues. The chain's CDR3 is CASSDSRDSQQYF.

The rearrangement joins TRBV7-3 to TRBJ1-2; TCRdb indicates TRBD1, and absent DNA this call remains unverified. The CDR3 is 20 amino acids. Germline values: CDR1 SGHTA, CDR2 FQGTGA. The CDR3 reads CASSPKGRDRGRPLNYGYTF.

The chain joins TRBV9 to TRBJ2-3; TCRdb indicates TRBD1, and absent DNA this call remains unverified. The CDR3 has 16 residues. Germline loops: CDR1 SGDLS, CDR2 YYNGEE. CDR3 region: CASSVASTGGKDTQYF.

The chain employs TRBV29-1 and TRBJ1-2; TCRdb's D call of TRBD1 is untestable without DNA. Germline-derived CDR1 and CDR2 are SQVTM and ANQGSEA. This CDR3 region has 13 residues. The CDR3 region is CSVGQGRDYGYTF.

The chain employs TRBV10-2 and TRBJ1-6; absent DNA, TCRdb's TRBD1 call cannot be checked. Per germline, CDR1 WSHSY and CDR2 SAAADI. This CDR3 is 13 amino acids long. This CDR3 reads CASVTGGYSPLHF.